This TCR beta chain derives from a study of patients and donors after allogeneic stem cell transplantation. J lost 2 bases, V lost 1 base, and 5 bases had no gene match. Germline assignment: CDR1 LGHDT and CDR2 YNNKEL (reference sequence). The CDR3 runs 16 residues. TCRdb redid the calling of the RT-PCR reads with MiXCR, one entry per CDR3 protein. Among about 230,000 distinct CDR3 sequences listed, over 12% were seen once. The sample consisted of blood, either unsorted or a sorted T cell fraction (not recorded which). The V and J genes are TRBV3-1 and TRBJ2-1, with 7 bases aligning to TRBD2. This sequence was found in a human donor who was either an allogeneic HSCT recipient or a stem cell or donor lymphocyte infusion donor (not recorded which). It is not recorded whose cells these are; they may come from a transplant donor. The DNA for the CDR3 is TGTGCCAGCAGCCAAGGGGTGGGAGGGCCCTACAATGAGCAGTTCTTC. Translated, it gives CASSQGVGGPYNEQFF.